The clone carrying this T cell receptor (beta chain) was seen a handful of times. Its target is unknown. TCRdb re-analysed the 5' RACE reads in MiXCR, keeping a single row per CDR3 protein. The sample carries about 620,000 distinct CDR3 sequences, over 15% recorded once. The entry originates in a study of T-cell memory formation after mild COVID-19. On the study more broadly: TCR clusters largely stayed donor specific.

The study, taken as a whole, reports: Pre-infection memory already had some responding clones, implying cross-reactive memory joined. Whereas later expanders leaned CD4+, clones contracting day 15 to 85 showed a balanced CD4/CD8 makeup. Contracting CD4+ clones sat mainly in CM and EM; CD8+ in EMRA.

The sequencing input was PBMCs or a T cell subset sorted from them (not recorded which). The TCR originated in an adult woman who had mild COVID-19 (a few samples of this study predate the infection). Cell type and time point are not known.

CDR3: CSARDWANQETQYF. The CDR3 DNA sequence: TGCAGTGCTAGAGATTGGGCTAACCAAGAGACCCAGTACTTC. The V and J genes are TRBV20-1 and TRBJ2-5; D uncertain. Germline CDR1 DFQATT, CDR2 SNEGSKA (reference sequence). Trimming stripped 0 bases from V and 0 bases from J, with 8 bases between. The CDR3 sequence is 14 residues long.